The 23 T cell receptor beta chains given below trace back to one sample, sequenced in a study of OX40 agonist ivuxolimab in advanced cancers. Profiling relied on immunoSEQ multiplex PCR, and the TCRdb table lists in-frame clones only, not all of them. Here the sample spans 30,000 to 40,000 clones, 80% to 90% being singletons. Source: CD4+ or CD8+ T cells sorted from blood, taken in a trial of the OX40 agonist ivuxolimab. The receptors come from an adult with an advanced solid tumor such as melanoma, head and neck, liver or kidney cancer.

The rearrangement joins TRBV19 to TRBJ2-1; 11 bases fit TRBD1. After removal of 6 bases from V and 1 base from J, the junction contained 8 bases not matched to a gene. This CDR3 is 17 amino acids long. Germline loops: CDR1 LNHDA, CDR2 SQIVND (reference sequence). CDR3 amino acids: CASRGRGQGDSYNEQFF. CDR3 bases: TGTGCCAGTAGAGGCCGGGGACAGGGGGATTCCTACAATGAGCAGTTCTTC.

This chain joins TRBV5-1 and TRBJ1-4; 9 bases line up with TRBD1. This CDR3 has 14 amino acids. Trimming removed 4 bases from V and 6 bases from J; junction bases left unmatched: 4. Germline V gene lookup returns CDR1 SGHRS and CDR2 YFSETQ. In DNA form, the CDR3 reads TGCGCCAGCAGCCTGGGGGACAGGGATGAAAAACTGTTTTTT. Protein: CASSLGDRDEKLFF.

The rearrangement uses TRBV5-1 and TRBJ2-3; 13 positions agree with TRBD2. The CDR3 loop spans 16 amino acids. Germline lookup yields CDR1 SGHRS and CDR2 YFSETQ. The junction had 7 bases not matched to a gene; V was cut back by 5 bases and J by 4 bases. This CDR3 reads CASRRLAGGMADTQYF. CDR3 bases: TGCGCCAGCAGAAGACTAGCGGGGGGAATGGCAGATACGCAGTATTTT.

The CDR3 DNA reads as TGCGCCAGCAGCCAAGGGCCCGGGGGAGAGGGCCCCTACGAGCAGTACTTC. Encoded protein: CASSQGPGGEGPYEQYF. V gene TRBV4-1 combines with J gene TRBJ2-7; D possibly corresponds to TRBD2 (6 bases). V lost 1 base and J lost 2, with 18 bases in between. The CDR3 is 17 residues long. The V gene's germline CDR1 is MGHRA and CDR2 YSYEKL.

In this sample, this clone turned up a few times. The chain has TRBV25-1 and TRBJ2-3, with 9 bases matching TRBD1. The germline CDR1 and CDR2 sequences are MGHDK and SYGVNS. This CDR3 comprises 16 residues. V shed 4 bases, J shed 4 bases, and the junction held 9 bases outside the gene matches. The CDR3: CASSALTGGSADTQYF. CDR3 in DNA: TGTGCCAGCAGTGCCCTCACAGGGGGCTCAGCAGATACGCAGTATTTT.

The chain links TRBV27 to TRBJ2-3; TRBD2 agrees at 11 bases. The germline V gene encodes CDR1 MNHEY and CDR2 SMNVEV (reference sequence). J gave up 6 bases and V 4 bases, and 9 bases lay outside the gene matches. There are 16 residues in the CDR3. CDR3 region: CASSSHPRTSGDTQYF. CDR3 coding DNA: TGTGCCAGCAGTTCCCACCCCAGGACTAGCGGGGATACGCAGTATTTT.

The rearrangement joins TRBV7-9 to TRBJ1-4; D is undetermined. V was pared by 5 bases and J by 8 bases, with 9 bases between. The CDR3 length is 12 residues. Germline lookup yields CDR1 SEHNR and CDR2 FQNEAQ (reference sequence). The CDR3 DNA is TGTGCCAGCAGCGCCCCTTGGGAAAAACTGTTTTTT. It codes for CASSAPWEKLFF.

This chain connects TRBV4-3 to TRBJ1-1, with 8 positions matching TRBD1. The CDR3 runs 19 residues. V was clipped by 1 base and J by 0 bases; unmatched bases: 13. Germline assignment: CDR1 LGHNA and CDR2 YSLEER. CDR3 amino acids: CASSQAPETGVELNTEAFF. DNA of the CDR3: TGCGCCAGCAGCCAAGCCCCCGAGACAGGGGTCGAATTGAACACTGAAGCTTTCTTT.

The chain employs TRBV6-5 and TRBJ1-5; no clear D. Trimming took off 8 bases at V and 6 bases at J, with 2 bases between the two ends. CDR1 and CDR2 from the germline V gene are MNHEY and SVGAGI. The length of the CDR3 is 9 residues. For the CDR3, the DNA is TGTGCCAGCGGTCAGCCCCAGCATTTT. Protein sequence: CASGQPQHF.

CDR3 in amino acids: CASSWAATNEKLFF. CDR3 nucleotide sequence: TGTGCCAGCAGCTGGGCTGCAACTAATGAAAAACTGTTTTTT. The chain recombines TRBV7-9 with TRBJ1-4; D ambiguous. Per the germline V gene, CDR1 is SEHNR and CDR2 is FQNEAQ (reference sequence). The V and J ends lost 4 bases and 0 bases respectively, with 6 bases between them. There are 14 residues in the CDR3.

The chain combines TRBV27 with TRBJ2-1; D is tentatively TRBD1 or TRBD2 (5 bases each). This CDR3 has 15 residues. CDR1 is MNHEY and CDR2 is SMNVEV in the germline V gene (reference sequence). The V end lost 6 bases, the J end lost 7 bases, and 19 bases lay between the germline ends. The CDR3 sequence: CASSWTPGRTNEQFF. CDR3 DNA sequence: TGTGCCAGCAGCTGGACTCCGGGACGGACGAATGAGCAGTTCTTC.

The chain links TRBV7-2 to TRBJ1-1; D might be TRBD1 (5 bases). The CDR3 sequence is 17 residues long. Germline CDR1 SGHTA, CDR2 FQGNSA. V lost 1 base and J lost 1, with 16 bases in between. The CDR3 DNA sequence: TGTGCCAGCAGCTTAGAGTTTTTTTCAGGGTGGAACACTGAAGCTTTCTTT. It codes for CASSLEFFSGWNTEAFF.

The chain combines TRBV4-1 with TRBJ1-4; D is undetermined. The germline V gene encodes CDR1 MGHRA and CDR2 YSYEKL. CDR3 length: 16 amino acids. Trimming stripped 1 base from V and 4 bases from J, with 13 bases between. Here the CDR3 reads CASSQAVVSNNEKLFF. In DNA, the CDR3 is TGCGCCAGCAGCCAAGCTGTAGTCAGTAATAATGAAAAACTGTTTTTT.

The V and J genes are TRBV9 and TRBJ2-5; no firm D call. The germline V and J ends were trimmed by 4 bases and 5 bases, with 15 bases remaining between them. The V gene's germline CDR1 is SGDLS and CDR2 YYNGEE. CDR3 length equals 14 residues. The DNA for the CDR3 is TGTGCCAGCAGCATACCGGACCGGGCGGAGACCCAGTACTTC. It translates to CASSIPDRAETQYF.

The chain recombines TRBV6-1 with TRBJ2-7, with D possibly matching TRBD2 (5 bases). Trimming took off 1 base at V and 5 bases at J, with 12 bases between the two ends. The CDR3 consists of 14 residues. Germline V lookup: CDR1 MNHNS, CDR2 SASEGT. CDR3 nucleotide sequence: TGTGCCAGCAGTGAAGGAGAGGGAGCCGACGAGCAGTACTTC. This gives the protein CASSEGEGADEQYF.

This sequence joins TRBV28 and TRBJ1-2; D unresolved. Germline-derived CDR1 and CDR2 are MDHEN and SYDVKM. The CDR3 has 15 amino acids. With 7 bases removed from V and 1 base from J, the gap between germline ends came to 16 bases. CDR3 in amino acids: CASIPTGRSNYGYTF. CDR3 DNA sequence: TGTGCCAGCATACCTACGGGCAGGAGTAACTATGGCTACACCTTC.

The chain uses TRBV9 and TRBJ2-5; 11 positions agree with TRBD2. This CDR3 spans 16 amino acids. Per the germline V gene, CDR1 is SGDLS and CDR2 is YYNGEE. Trimming took 3 bases from V and 5 from J; bases not matched to a gene: 9. As DNA, the CDR3 is TGTGCCAGCAGCGAACCCCTAGCGGGAGGTCAGGAGACCCAGTACTTC. This codes for CASSEPLAGGQETQYF.

V usage is TRBV4-3 and J usage is TRBJ2-3; no firm D call. V was cut by 0 bases and J by 0 bases, with 1 base left in between. The CDR3 totals 13 residues. Germline-derived CDR1 and CDR2 are LGHNA and YSLEER. In DNA, the CDR3 is TGCGCCAGCAGCCAAGACAGCACAGATACGCAGTATTTT. Protein product: CASSQDSTDTQYF.

The chain employs TRBV5-4 and TRBJ2-7, with a weak D call TRBD1 (5 bases). The CDR3 totals 13 residues. V lost 0 bases and J lost 3, with 7 bases in between. CDR1 SGHNT and CDR2 YYREEE come from the germline V gene (reference sequence). This CDR3 reads CASSLDDSYEQYF. Here the CDR3 DNA reads TGTGCCAGCAGCTTGGATGACAGCTACGAGCAGTACTTC.

CDR3 coding DNA: TGTGCCTGGAGTGTCCAGGGTTTATCCTACGAGCAGTACTTC. It codes for CAWSVQGLSYEQYF. V is TRBV30 and J is TRBJ2-7; the D gene is possibly TRBD1 (5 bases). Looked up from germline, CDR1 is GTSNPN and CDR2 is SVGIG (reference sequence). This CDR3 region has 14 residues. V lost 0 bases and J 1 base, leaving 10 bases between the germline ends.

The chain has TRBV4-3 and TRBJ1-1, with D maybe TRBD1 (6 bases). Germline CDR1 and CDR2: LGHNA and YSLEER. V gave up 0 bases and J gave up 9 bases, with 11 bases separating them. The CDR3 totals 13 residues. The CDR3 DNA sequence: TGCGCCAGCAGCCAAGACACAGGGCGCCAAGCTTTCTTT. Its protein product is CASSQDTGRQAFF.

The V gene is TRBV5-1, the J gene TRBJ1-1, with D perhaps TRBD1 (5 bases). V lost 7 bases, J lost 10 bases, and 26 bases lay in between. Per the germline V gene, CDR1 is SGHRS and CDR2 is YFSETQ. The CDR3 loop spans 15 amino acids. Written as DNA, the CDR3 is TGCGCCAGCCGCCCGTCCGAGGGTCCCTACGGGGGAGCTTTCTTT. Protein sequence: CASRPSEGPYGGAFF.

The genes are TRBV25-1 and TRBJ2-2; D is ambiguous. V was trimmed by 3 bases and J by 13 bases, leaving 12 bases between them. Germline loops: CDR1 MGHDK, CDR2 SYGVNS. The CDR3 loop spans 12 amino acids. CDR3 in DNA: TGTGCCAGCAGTGATTCCCTGCCACGGCTGTTTTTT. Encoded protein: CASSDSLPRLFF. The complete variable domain, with remaining parts taken from reference TRBV25-1 and TRBJ2-2, reads EADIYQTPRYLVIGTGKKITLECSQTMGHDKMYWYQQDPGMELHLIHYSYGVNSTEKGDLSSESTVSRIRTEHFPLTLESARPSHTSQYLCASSDSLPRLFFGEGSRLTVL.